These 2 T cell receptor beta chains originate from one sample sequenced in a study of blood T cell repertoires in COVID-19. The repertoire was sequenced with immunoSEQ multiplex PCR; TCRdb's copy has only in-frame clones and lacks some. Here the sample spans tens of thousands of clones, approximately 80% being singletons. What was sequenced was peripheral blood. The receptors originated from a man aged 50-60 years with COVID-19, enrolled during active disease.

The J gene is TRBJ2-7, the V gene TRBV19, with unresolved D. The CDR3 covers 11 residues. Germline lookup yields CDR1 LNHDA and CDR2 SQIVND (reference sequence). Between the trimmed V and J ends, which lost 4 bases and 6 bases, there was a span of 7 bases. CDR3 coding DNA: TGTGCCAGTAGTAGACAAGGCGAGCAGTACTTC. This gives the protein CASSRQGEQYF.

The chain carries TRBV5-4 and TRBJ2-2; 10 bases line up with TRBD2. The CDR3 is 16 residues long. CDR1 and CDR2 from the germline V gene are SGHNT and YYREEE (reference sequence). V was pared by 1 base and J by 8 bases, with 8 bases of the junction left unmatched. The CDR3 sequence: CASSLFLAGASGELFF. The CDR3 coding sequence is TGTGCCAGCAGCTTGTTTCTAGCGGGAGCCTCGGGGGAGCTGTTTTTT. Filled out from reference TRBV5-4 and TRBJ2-2, the complete variable domain reads ETGVTQSPTHLIKTRGQQVTLRCSSQSGHNTVSWYQQALGQGPQFIFQYYREEENGRGNFPPRFSGLQFPNYSSELNVNALELDDSALYLCASSLFLAGASGELFFGEGSRLTVL.